The 5 T cell receptor beta chains listed next were all sequenced from one sample in a study of shared clonotypes between healthy human individuals. The repertoire was sequenced with immunoSEQ multiplex PCR; TCRdb's copy has only in-frame clones and lacks some. The sample has some 2 million clones, 90% to 95% seen once. Sequencing was performed on naive CD4+ T cells sorted from blood. Subset defined: CD45RA+ positively selected. These receptors all come from a man between 18 and 29 years old in good health.

The J gene is TRBJ1-5, the V gene TRBV9, with D hard to call. CDR1 and CDR2 (germline): SGDLS, YYNGEE. Trimming left V 0 bases short and J 3 bases short, with 10 bases between. The CDR3 consists of 15 residues. CDR3 sequence: CASSVAGDPNQPQHF. The CDR3 nucleotides read TGTGCCAGCAGCGTAGCGGGCGACCCCAATCAGCCCCAGCATTTT. The entire variable domain, with the rest obtained from reference TRBV9 and TRBJ1-5, is as follows: DSGVTQTPKHLITATGQRVTLRCSPRSGDLSVYWYQQSLDQGLQFLIQYYNGEERAKGNILERFSAQQFPDLHSELNLSSLELGDSALYFCASSVAGDPNQPQHFGDGTRLSIL.

The gene calls are TRBV25-1 and TRBJ2-7; 8 bases match TRBD1. The CDR3 loop spans 14 amino acids. Trimming cost V 5 bases and J 7 bases; bases outside gene matches: 10. Germline V CDR1 and CDR2: MGHDK, SYGVNS. The CDR3 sequence is CASSPNNRGWEQYF. The CDR3 region has the DNA TGTGCCAGCAGTCCCAACAACAGGGGGTGGGAGCAGTACTTC.

In this sample, this clone turned up once. The DNA of the CDR3 is TGCGCCAGCAGCTTGCTACAGGGTGGGGGATACGAGCAGTACTTC. Translating it yields CASSLLQGGGYEQYF. The chain has TRBV5-1 and TRBJ2-7, with D perhaps matching TRBD1 (6 bases). Germline lookup yields CDR1 SGHRS and CDR2 YFSETQ. V gave up 1 base and J gave up 4 bases, with 15 bases separating them. The CDR3 has 15 amino acids.

CDR3 sequence: CASSAMGETQYF. For the CDR3, the DNA is TGTGCCAGCAGCGCCATGGGGGAGACCCAGTACTTC. This rearrangement joins TRBV5-8 to TRBJ2-5; D unclear. The germline V gene has CDR1 SGHTS and CDR2 YDEGEE. CDR3 length equals 12 residues. V was trimmed by 4 bases and J by 5 bases, leaving 9 bases between them.

The chain carries TRBV19 and TRBJ2-7; the match to TRBD1 covers 8 bases. After removal of 4 bases from V and 3 bases from J, the junction contained 8 bases not matched to a gene. The CDR3 is 15 residues long. Germline V CDR1 and CDR2: LNHDA, SQIVND (reference sequence). CDR3 protein: CASSTLQGDRYEQYF. Here the CDR3 DNA reads TGTGCCAGTAGTACCCTACAGGGGGACCGCTACGAGCAGTACTTC.